Listed below are T cell receptor beta chains from one sample, sequenced in a study of blood T cell repertoires in COVID-19. Using immunoSEQ multiplex PCR, the repertoire was profiled, and TCRdb retains in-frame clones only, with some absent. This table holds over 250,000 clones, approximately 89% found once. The specimen was peripheral blood. Receptor source: a woman in her 70s with COVID-19, enrolled during active disease. The conserved cysteine and the conserved F or W are not part of the CDR3 here. Clone size is not always given. Where it is, it says once, few, many or a class for expanded clones.

v_gene: TRBV7-9; j_gene: TRBJ2-1; abundance: -; CDR3aa: ASSTRDRVGYEQF
v_gene: TRBV10-3; j_gene: TRBJ2-1; abundance: -; CDR3aa: AISESGRVFYNEQF
v_gene: TRBV5-1; j_gene: TRBJ1-3; abundance: -; CDR3aa: ASSPRQSSGNTIY
v_gene: TRBV9; j_gene: TRBJ2-7; abundance: few; CDR3aa: ASSVDSSGSFYEQY
v_gene: TRBV24-1; j_gene: TRBJ2-1; abundance: -; CDR3aa: ATSQYGTSGSLSYNEQF
v_gene: TRBV30; j_gene: TRBJ1-1; abundance: -; CDR3aa: AWRWRNTEAF
v_gene: TRBV30; j_gene: TRBJ1-5; abundance: -; CDR3aa: AWIPESQPQH
v_gene: TRBV7-9; j_gene: TRBJ2-7; abundance: -; CDR3aa: ASDRTGGWNEQY
v_gene: TRBV6-2/TRBV6-3; j_gene: TRBJ2-2; abundance: -; CDR3aa: ASSSDRNTGELF
v_gene: TRBV9; j_gene: TRBJ1-2; abundance: few; CDR3aa: ASSAAGPGGYT
v_gene: TRBV15; j_gene: TRBJ2-7; abundance: -; CDR3aa: ATSREASGTYEQY
v_gene: TRBV30; j_gene: TRBJ1-6; abundance: -; CDR3aa: AWSTKGVHNSRSSYNSPLH
v_gene: TRBV28; j_gene: TRBJ1-4; abundance: once; CDR3aa: ASSLSLTGGNEKLF
v_gene: TRBV5-1; j_gene: TRBJ2-5; abundance: few; CDR3aa: ASSVGTGQETQY
v_gene: TRBV4-3; j_gene: TRBJ2-3; abundance: few; CDR3aa: ASSQRDYTDTQY
v_gene: TRBV2; j_gene: TRBJ2-7; abundance: -; CDR3aa: ASTKWGGNEQY
v_gene: TRBV6-5; j_gene: TRBJ1-4; abundance: -; CDR3aa: ASSTGGLEKLF
v_gene: TRBV29-1; j_gene: TRBJ1-6; abundance: -; CDR3aa: TTGTLNSPLH
v_gene: TRBV18; j_gene: TRBJ2-3; abundance: -; CDR3aa: ASSPRSGSSDTQY
v_gene: TRBV28; j_gene: TRBJ1-1; abundance: once; CDR3aa: ASSSSGQGDTEAF
v_gene: TRBV6-5; j_gene: TRBJ1-6; abundance: -; CDR3aa: ASSLDRVENSPLH
v_gene: TRBV5-6; j_gene: TRBJ1-2; abundance: -; CDR3aa: ASSLGRDILGYT
v_gene: TRBV6-5; j_gene: TRBJ2-3; abundance: -; CDR3aa: ASRRTSPGTQY
v_gene: TRBV6-5; j_gene: TRBJ1-5; abundance: -; CDR3aa: ASSYSYSNQPQH
v_gene: TRBV7-2; j_gene: TRBJ1-6; abundance: -; CDR3aa: ASSLQQGADSPLH
v_gene: TRBV19; j_gene: TRBJ1-2; abundance: -; CDR3aa: ASQKGIPGYT
v_gene: TRBV29-1; j_gene: TRBJ1-2; abundance: -; CDR3aa: SGSRDRNYGYT
v_gene: TRBV7-2; j_gene: TRBJ1-2; abundance: once; CDR3aa: ASSLARGVQGAKGYT
v_gene: TRBV28; j_gene: TRBJ2-5; abundance: -; CDR3aa: ASSLGRSASGSRETQY
v_gene: TRBV18; j_gene: TRBJ2-2; abundance: -; CDR3aa: ASSQRDSTGELF
v_gene: TRBV5-1; j_gene: TRBJ2-3; abundance: -; CDR3aa: ASSLVGQGSGDTQY
v_gene: TRBV5-1; j_gene: TRBJ2-3; abundance: -; CDR3aa: ASSSLTSGGTDTQY
v_gene: TRBV5-1; j_gene: TRBJ1-5; abundance: -; CDR3aa: ASSLVGDRNQPQH
v_gene: TRBV6-1; j_gene: TRBJ1-2; abundance: -; CDR3aa: ASSEALYVHPGQSQKGYT
v_gene: TRBV5-6; j_gene: TRBJ1-1; abundance: once; CDR3aa: ASSLGLAMNTEAF
v_gene: TRBV3-1/TRBV3-2; j_gene: TRBJ2-1; abundance: once; CDR3aa: ASSPGLADYNEQF
v_gene: TRBV3-1/TRBV3-2; j_gene: TRBJ2-5; abundance: -; CDR3aa: ASSQQGSWETQY
v_gene: TRBV19; j_gene: TRBJ1-4; abundance: -; CDR3aa: ASSLTGVNEKLF
v_gene: TRBV15; j_gene: TRBJ2-1; abundance: -; CDR3aa: ATSRDDTSGWNEQF
v_gene: TRBV7-2; j_gene: TRBJ1-2; abundance: -; CDR3aa: ASSLGRSGGGYGYT
v_gene: TRBV12-3/TRBV12-4; j_gene: TRBJ1-2; abundance: -; CDR3aa: ASRAGTVDGYT
v_gene: TRBV11-2; j_gene: TRBJ2-7; abundance: -; CDR3aa: ASSLGIRAAFLTEQY
v_gene: TRBV10-3; j_gene: TRBJ1-1; abundance: -; CDR3aa: AIRRTGVGTEAF
v_gene: TRBV28; j_gene: TRBJ1-1; abundance: -; CDR3aa: ASSFLARMNTEAF
v_gene: TRBV11-2; j_gene: TRBJ2-7; abundance: -; CDR3aa: ASSIIRQGSEQY